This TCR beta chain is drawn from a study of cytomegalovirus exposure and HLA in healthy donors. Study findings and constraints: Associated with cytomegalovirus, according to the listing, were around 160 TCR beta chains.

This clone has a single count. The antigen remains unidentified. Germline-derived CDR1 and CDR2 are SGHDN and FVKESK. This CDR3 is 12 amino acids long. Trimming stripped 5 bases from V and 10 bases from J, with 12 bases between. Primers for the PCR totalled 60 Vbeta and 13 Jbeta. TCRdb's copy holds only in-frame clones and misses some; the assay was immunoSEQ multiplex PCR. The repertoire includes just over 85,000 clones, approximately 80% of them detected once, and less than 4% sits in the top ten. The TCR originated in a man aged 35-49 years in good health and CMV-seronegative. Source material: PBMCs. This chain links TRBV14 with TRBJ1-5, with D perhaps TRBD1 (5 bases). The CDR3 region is CASSYQGLPQHF. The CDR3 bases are TGTGCCAGCAGCTACCAGGGTTTACCCCAGCATTTT.